Below are 10 T cell receptor beta chains sequenced from a single sample in a study of blood T cell repertoires in COVID-19. TCRdb's table, derived via immunoSEQ multiplex PCR, lists solely in-frame clones and lacks some. The sample gives about 210,000 clones, 84% of which show up once; 7.6% is in the top ten. The material sequenced was peripheral blood. The source is a woman aged 50 to 65 with active or convalescent COVID-19.

This chain connects TRBV6-5 to TRBJ1-4, with D unclear. CDR1 MNHEY and CDR2 SVGAGI come from the germline V gene. The ends were cut back, 0 bases at V and 1 base at J, with 9 bases in the middle. The CDR3 has 16 residues. CDR3 loop: CASSYSYTETNEKLFF. The DNA of the CDR3 is TGTGCCAGCAGTTACTCTTACACCGAAACTAATGAAAAACTGTTTTTT.

This clone was detected only a few times. The chain combines TRBV5-1 with TRBJ1-2, with a weak D call TRBD1 (6 bases). The V end was cut by 0 bases, the J end by 3 bases, with 6 bases between. Germline V gives CDR1 SGHRS, CDR2 YFSETQ. The CDR3 is 13 residues long. This CDR3 is CASSLAGDYGYTF. The CDR3 DNA reads as TGCGCCAGCAGCTTGGCAGGGGACTATGGCTACACCTTC.

The rearrangement links TRBV10-3 to TRBJ2-1; D is perhaps TRBD1 (6 bases). Trimming took 2 bases from V and 2 from J, leaving 19 bases between them. The CDR3 loop spans 18 amino acids. Germline V gene sequence: CDR1 ENHRY, CDR2 SYGVKD. The CDR3 loop reads CAISERGGLALPYNEQFF. CDR3 nucleotides: TGTGCCATCAGTGAGAGAGGGGGTCTAGCTTTACCCTACAATGAGCAGTTCTTC.

Written as DNA, the CDR3 is TGTGCCAGCAGCCCGGGGAATGAGCAGTTCTTC. It codes for CASSPGNEQFF. The chain combines TRBV9 with TRBJ2-1; a weak D match, TRBD2 (5 bases). This CDR3 contains 11 residues. V lost 4 bases and J 7 bases, leaving 6 bases between the germline ends. In germline, CDR1 is SGDLS, CDR2 YYNGEE.

This sequence joins TRBV13 and TRBJ1-2; 9 bases fit TRBD1. Germline lookup yields CDR1 PRHDT and CDR2 FYEKMQ (reference sequence). The junction had 15 bases not matched to a gene; V was cut back by 5 bases and J by 8 bases. This CDR3 region has 16 residues. The CDR3 nucleotides read TGTGCCAGCAGCCGAAGACAGGGGGTCGATCCGGGGGGCTACACCTTC. This gives the protein CASSRRQGVDPGGYTF.

The chain carries TRBV2 and TRBJ2-2, with D perhaps TRBD1 (5 bases). This CDR3 is built from 13 residues. The germline V gene encodes CDR1 SNHLY and CDR2 FYNNEI. Trimming removed 7 bases from V and 4 bases from J, with 10 bases in between. DNA of the CDR3: TGTGCCAGCAAGTCCAGGGCCACCGGGGAGCTGTTTTTT. Its translation: CASKSRATGELFF.

This clone was picked up one time. CDR3 coding DNA: TGCGCCAGCAGCTCCCGGCGGCAGAACACTGAAGCTTTCTTT. It is translated as CASSSRRQNTEAFF. The chain links TRBV5-1 to TRBJ1-1; no reliable D call. The CDR3 contains 14 residues. V was shortened by 3 bases and J by 1 base, with 10 bases between the two germline ends. Per germline, CDR1 SGHRS and CDR2 YFSETQ.

The chain uses TRBV6-1 and TRBJ1-5; 10 bases fit TRBD1. V shed 4 bases, J shed 6 bases, and the junction held 9 bases outside the gene matches. Germline CDR1 and CDR2: MNHNS and SASEGT. This CDR3 comprises 16 residues. This CDR3 is CASSGGPGQGTQPQHF. CDR3 bases: TGTGCCAGCAGTGGGGGGCCGGGACAGGGGACTCAGCCCCAGCATTTT.

The CDR3 sequence: CSATHGEVDSPLHF. CDR3 sequence (DNA): TGCAGCGCAACTCACGGGGAAGTTGATTCACCCCTCCACTTT. V and J are TRBV29-1 and TRBJ1-6, with D unclear. This CDR3 has 14 residues. V was pared by 7 bases and J by 8 bases, with 18 bases between. Germline CDR1 is SQVTM and CDR2 is ANQGSEA.

The rearrangement links TRBV5-4 to TRBJ2-7, with D perhaps TRBD1 (5 bases). The ends were cut back, 4 bases at V and 0 bases at J, with 11 bases in the middle. CDR3 length: 14 amino acids. Germline CDR1 reads SGHNT; CDR2 reads YYREEE (reference sequence). The CDR3 sequence: CASSLRTHSYEQYF. The DNA for the CDR3 is TGTGCCAGCAGCCTACGGACACACTCCTACGAGCAGTACTTC.